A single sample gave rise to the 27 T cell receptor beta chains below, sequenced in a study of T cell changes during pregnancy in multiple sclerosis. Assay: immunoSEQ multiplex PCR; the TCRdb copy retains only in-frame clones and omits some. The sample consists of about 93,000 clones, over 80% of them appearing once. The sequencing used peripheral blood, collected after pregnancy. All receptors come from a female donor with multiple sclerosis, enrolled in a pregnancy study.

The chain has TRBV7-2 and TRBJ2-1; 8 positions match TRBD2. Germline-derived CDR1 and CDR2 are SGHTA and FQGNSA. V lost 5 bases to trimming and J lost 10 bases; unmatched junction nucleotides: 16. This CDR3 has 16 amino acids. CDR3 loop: CASSLRAGEGAGEQFF. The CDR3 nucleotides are TGTGCCAGCAGCCTCCGAGCGGGAGAAGGGGCCGGGGAGCAGTTCTTC.

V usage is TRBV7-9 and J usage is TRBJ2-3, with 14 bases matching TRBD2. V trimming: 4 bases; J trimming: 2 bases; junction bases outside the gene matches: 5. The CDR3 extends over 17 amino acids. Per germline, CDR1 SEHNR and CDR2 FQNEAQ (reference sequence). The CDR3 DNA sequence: TGTGCCAGCAGCTACCGGACTAGCGGGGGGTCCACAGATACGCAGTATTTT. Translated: CASSYRTSGGSTDTQYF.

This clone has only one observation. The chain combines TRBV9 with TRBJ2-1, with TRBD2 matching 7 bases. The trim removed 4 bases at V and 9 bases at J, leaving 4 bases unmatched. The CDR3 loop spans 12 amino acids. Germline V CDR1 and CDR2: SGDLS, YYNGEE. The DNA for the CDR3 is TGTGCCAGCAGCCAGGGCGGGGGTGAGCAGTTCTTC. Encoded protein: CASSQGGGEQFF.

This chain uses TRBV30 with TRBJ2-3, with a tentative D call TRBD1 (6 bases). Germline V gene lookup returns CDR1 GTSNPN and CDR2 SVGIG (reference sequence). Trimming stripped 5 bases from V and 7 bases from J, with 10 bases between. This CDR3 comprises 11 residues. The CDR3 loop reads CAWVQGNTQYF. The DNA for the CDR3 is TGTGCCTGGGTACAGGGAAATACGCAGTATTTT.

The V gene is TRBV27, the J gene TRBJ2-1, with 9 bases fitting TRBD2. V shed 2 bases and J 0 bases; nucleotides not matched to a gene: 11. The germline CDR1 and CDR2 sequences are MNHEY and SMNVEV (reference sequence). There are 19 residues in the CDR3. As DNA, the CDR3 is TGTGCCAGCAGTTTAACTGCGGGAGGGCCTACTTTCTCCTACAATGAGCAGTTCTTC. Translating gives CASSLTAGGPTFSYNEQFF.

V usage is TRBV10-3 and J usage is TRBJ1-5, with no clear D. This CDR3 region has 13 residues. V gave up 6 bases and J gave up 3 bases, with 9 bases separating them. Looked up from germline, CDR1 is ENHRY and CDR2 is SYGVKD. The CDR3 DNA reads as TGTGCCATCAGACGGTCTTACAATCAGCCCCAGCATTTT. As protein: CAIRRSYNQPQHF.

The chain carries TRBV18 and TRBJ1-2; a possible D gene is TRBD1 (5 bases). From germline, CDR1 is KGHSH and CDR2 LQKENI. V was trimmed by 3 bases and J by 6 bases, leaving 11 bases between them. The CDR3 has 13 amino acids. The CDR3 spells CASSPQQADGYTF. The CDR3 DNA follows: TGTGCCAGCTCACCGCAACAGGCGGATGGCTACACCTTC.

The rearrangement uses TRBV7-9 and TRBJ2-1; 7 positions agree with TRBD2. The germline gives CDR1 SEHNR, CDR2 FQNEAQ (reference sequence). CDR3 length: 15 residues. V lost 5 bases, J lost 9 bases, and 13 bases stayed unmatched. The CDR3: CASSVRGTWGGEQFF. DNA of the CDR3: TGTGCCAGCAGCGTCCGCGGGACTTGGGGGGGTGAGCAGTTCTTC.

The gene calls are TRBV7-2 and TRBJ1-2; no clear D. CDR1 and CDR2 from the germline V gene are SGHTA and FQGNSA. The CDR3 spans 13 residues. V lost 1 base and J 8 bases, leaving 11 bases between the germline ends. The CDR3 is CASSLDAQLGYTF. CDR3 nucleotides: TGTGCCAGCAGCTTAGATGCACAATTAGGCTACACCTTC.

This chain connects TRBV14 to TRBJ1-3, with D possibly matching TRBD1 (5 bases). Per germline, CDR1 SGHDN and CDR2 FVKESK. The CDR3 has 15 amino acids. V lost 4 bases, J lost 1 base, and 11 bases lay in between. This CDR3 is CASSRQTVSGNTIYF. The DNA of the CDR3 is TGTGCCAGCAGCCGACAGACGGTGTCTGGAAACACCATATATTTT.

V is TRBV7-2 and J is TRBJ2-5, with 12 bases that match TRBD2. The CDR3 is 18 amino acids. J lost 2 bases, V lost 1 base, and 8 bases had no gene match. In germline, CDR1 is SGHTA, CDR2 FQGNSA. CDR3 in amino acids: CASSLGPSGGAWQETQYF. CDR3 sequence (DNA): TGTGCCAGCAGCTTAGGTCCTAGCGGGGGGGCTTGGCAAGAGACCCAGTACTTC.

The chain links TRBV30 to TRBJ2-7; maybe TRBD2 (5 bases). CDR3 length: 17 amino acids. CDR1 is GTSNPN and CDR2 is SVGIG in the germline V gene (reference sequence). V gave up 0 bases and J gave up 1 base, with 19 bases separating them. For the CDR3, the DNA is TGTGCCTGGAGTGTACGACTGCTCAGCTCGGGGTCCTACGAGCAGTACTTC. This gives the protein CAWSVRLLSSGSYEQYF.

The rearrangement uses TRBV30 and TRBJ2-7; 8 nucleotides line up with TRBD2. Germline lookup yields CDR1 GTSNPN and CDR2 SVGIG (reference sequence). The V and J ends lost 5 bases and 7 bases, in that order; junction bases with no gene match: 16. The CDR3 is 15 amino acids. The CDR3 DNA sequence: TGTGCCTGGGGGAGTAAGGGGCTAGCGGGTGGTGAGCAGTACTTC. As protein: CAWGSKGLAGGEQYF.

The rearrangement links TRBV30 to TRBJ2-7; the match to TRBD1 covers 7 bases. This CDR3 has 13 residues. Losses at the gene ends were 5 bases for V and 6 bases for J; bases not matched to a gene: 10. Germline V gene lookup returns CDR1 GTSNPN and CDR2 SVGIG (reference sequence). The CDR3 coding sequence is TGTGCCTGGGACAAAGACAGGGTGTTCGAGCAGTACTTC. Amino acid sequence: CAWDKDRVFEQYF.

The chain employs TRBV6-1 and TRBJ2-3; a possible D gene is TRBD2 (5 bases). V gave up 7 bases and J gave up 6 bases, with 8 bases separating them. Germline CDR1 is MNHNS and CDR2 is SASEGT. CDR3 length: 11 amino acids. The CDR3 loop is CASIPGDTQYF. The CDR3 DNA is TGTGCCAGCATCCCGGGGGATACGCAGTATTTT.

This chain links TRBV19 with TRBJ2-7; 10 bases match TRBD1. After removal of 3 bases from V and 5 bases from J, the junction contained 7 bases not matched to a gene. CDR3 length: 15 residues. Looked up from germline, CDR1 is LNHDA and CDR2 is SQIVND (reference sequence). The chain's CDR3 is CASSIRTGGTHEQYF. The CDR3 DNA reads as TGTGCCAGTAGTATTCGGACAGGGGGAACGCACGAGCAGTACTTC.

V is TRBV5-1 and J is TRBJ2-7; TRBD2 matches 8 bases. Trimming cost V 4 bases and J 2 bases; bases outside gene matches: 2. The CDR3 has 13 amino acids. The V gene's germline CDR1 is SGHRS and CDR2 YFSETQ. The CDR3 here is CASSIGRAYEQYF. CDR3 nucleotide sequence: TGCGCCAGCAGCATCGGGAGGGCCTACGAGCAGTACTTC.

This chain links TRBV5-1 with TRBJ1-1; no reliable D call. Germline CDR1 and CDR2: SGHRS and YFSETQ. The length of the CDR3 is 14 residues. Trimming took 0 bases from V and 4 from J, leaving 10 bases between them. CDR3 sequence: CASSLDGVTTEAFF. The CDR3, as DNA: TGCGCCAGCAGCTTGGACGGGGTTACCACTGAAGCTTTCTTT. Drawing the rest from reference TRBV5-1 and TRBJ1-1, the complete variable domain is KAGVTQTPRYLIKTRGQQVTLSCSPISGHRSVSWYQQTPGQGLQFLFEYFSETQRNKGNFPGRFSGRQFSNSRSEMNVSTLELGDSALYLCASSLDGVTTEAFFGQGTRLTVV.

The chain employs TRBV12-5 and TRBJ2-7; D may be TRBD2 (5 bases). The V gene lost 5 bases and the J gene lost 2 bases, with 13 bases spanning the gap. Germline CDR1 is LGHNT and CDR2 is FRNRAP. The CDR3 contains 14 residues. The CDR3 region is CASGNTDFTYEQYF. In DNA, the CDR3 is TGTGCTAGTGGTAACACGGACTTTACCTACGAGCAGTACTTC. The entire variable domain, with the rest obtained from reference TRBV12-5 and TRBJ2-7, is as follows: DARVTQTPRHKVTEMGQEVTMRCQPILGHNTVFWYRQTMMQGLELLAYFRNRAPLDDSGMPKDRFSAEMPDATLATLKIQPSEPRDSAVYFCASGNTDFTYEQYFGPGTRLTVT.

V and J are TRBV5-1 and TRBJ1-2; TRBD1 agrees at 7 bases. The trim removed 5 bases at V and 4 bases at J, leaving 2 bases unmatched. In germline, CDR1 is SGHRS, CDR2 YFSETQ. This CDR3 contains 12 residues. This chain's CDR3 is CASSPGGYGYTF. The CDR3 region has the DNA TGCGCCAGCAGTCCAGGGGGCTATGGCTACACCTTC. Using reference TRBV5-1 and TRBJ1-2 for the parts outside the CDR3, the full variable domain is KAGVTQTPRYLIKTRGQQVTLSCSPISGHRSVSWYQQTPGQGLQFLFEYFSETQRNKGNFPGRFSGRQFSNSRSEMNVSTLELGDSALYLCASSPGGYGYTFGSGTRLTVV.

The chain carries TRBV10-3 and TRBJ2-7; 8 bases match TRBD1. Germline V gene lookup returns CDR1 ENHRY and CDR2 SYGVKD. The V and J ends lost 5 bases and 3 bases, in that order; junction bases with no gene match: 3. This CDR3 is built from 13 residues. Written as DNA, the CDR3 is TGTGCCATCAGTCAGGGGGCGAACTACGAGCAGTACTTC. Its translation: CAISQGANYEQYF.

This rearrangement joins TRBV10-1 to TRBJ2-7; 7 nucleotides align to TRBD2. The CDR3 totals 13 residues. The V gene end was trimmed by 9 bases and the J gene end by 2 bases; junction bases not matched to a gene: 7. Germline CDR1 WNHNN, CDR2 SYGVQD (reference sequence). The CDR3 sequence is CARLKRGTYEQYF. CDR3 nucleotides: TGCGCCAGGTTAAAGCGGGGCACCTACGAGCAGTACTTC.

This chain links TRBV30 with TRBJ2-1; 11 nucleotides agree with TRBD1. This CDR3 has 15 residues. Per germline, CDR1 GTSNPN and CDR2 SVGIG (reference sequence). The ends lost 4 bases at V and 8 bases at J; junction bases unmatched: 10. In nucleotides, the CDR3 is TGTGCCTGGACCGCCCCGGGACAGGGGGTGGATGAGCAGTTCTTC. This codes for CAWTAPGQGVDEQFF. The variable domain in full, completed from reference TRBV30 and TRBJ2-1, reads SQTIHQWPATLVQPVGSPLSLECTVEGTSNPNLYWYRQAAGRGLQLLFYSVGIGQISSEVPQNLSASRPQDRQFILSSKKLLLSDSGFYLCAWTAPGQGVDEQFFGPGTRLTVL.

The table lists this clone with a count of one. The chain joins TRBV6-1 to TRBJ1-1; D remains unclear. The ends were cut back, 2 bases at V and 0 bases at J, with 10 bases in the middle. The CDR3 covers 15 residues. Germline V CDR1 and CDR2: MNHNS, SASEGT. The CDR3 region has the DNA TGTGCCAGCAGTGAACCCCCAGGAATGAACACTGAAGCTTTCTTT. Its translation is CASSEPPGMNTEAFF.

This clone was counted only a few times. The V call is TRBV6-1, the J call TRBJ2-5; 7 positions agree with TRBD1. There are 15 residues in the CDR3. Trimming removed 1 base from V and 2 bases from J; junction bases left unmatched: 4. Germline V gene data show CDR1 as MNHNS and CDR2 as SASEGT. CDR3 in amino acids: CASSEDPGQQETQYF. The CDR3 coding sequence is TGTGCCAGCAGTGAAGATCCGGGACAGCAAGAGACCCAGTACTTC.

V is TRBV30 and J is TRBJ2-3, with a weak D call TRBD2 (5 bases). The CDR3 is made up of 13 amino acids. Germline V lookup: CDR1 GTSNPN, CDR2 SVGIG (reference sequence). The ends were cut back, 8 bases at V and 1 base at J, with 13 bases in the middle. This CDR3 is CALSGWGTDTQYF. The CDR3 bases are TGTGCCCTATCGGGATGGGGCACAGATACGCAGTATTTT.

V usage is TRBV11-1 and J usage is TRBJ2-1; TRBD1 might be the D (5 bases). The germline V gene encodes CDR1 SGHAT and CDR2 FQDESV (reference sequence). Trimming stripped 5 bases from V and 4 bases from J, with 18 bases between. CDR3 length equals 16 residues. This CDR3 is CASSRDSTPSYNEQFF. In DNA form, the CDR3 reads TGTGCCAGCAGCCGCGACAGTACCCCAAGTTACAATGAGCAGTTCTTC.